The clone carrying this T cell receptor beta chain occurred once. Its antigen remains unidentified. Patients with active juvenile idiopathic arthritis donated these samples. The data belong to a study of circulating and synovial CD4+ cells in juvenile arthritis. Broader study findings: Circulating pathogenic-like lymphocytes shared a substantially higher fraction of CDR3 sequences with synovium than bulk blood. CPL and bulk CD4 samples differed at least tenfold in T cell genomes. These repertoires were less diverse than bulk blood CD4 repertoires.

Profiled with immunoSEQ multiplex PCR; TCRdb holds only in-frame clones, not every one. The table has under 40,000 clones, 90% to 95% seen once. V shed 3 bases and J shed 6 bases, with 5 bases lying between them. Germline CDR1 is MDHEN and CDR2 is SYDVKM. This CDR3 contains 11 residues. The gene calls are TRBV28 and TRBJ1-1; D gene unclear. This TCR derives from a human donor with juvenile idiopathic arthritis. The sequenced material came from CD4+ T cells from blood. DNA for the CDR3: TGTGCCAGCAGTTTCTTGTCTGAAGCTTTCTTT. Translated: CASSFLSEAFF.